The sequence of this TCR beta chain was determined in a study of blood T cell repertoires in COVID-19. Across the study: There were acute and convalescent COVID-19 samples, and they came from the United States, Italy and Spain. PBMCs, B-cell-depleted T cells, or T cells provided the cDNA or gDNA that made up the material.

TCRdb keeps only in-frame clones here, not all; method: immunoSEQ multiplex PCR. The table has about half a million clones, around 85% seen once. This clone was seen only once. The V segment lost 4 bases and the J segment 5 bases; nucleotides outside the gene matches: 2. Germline V gives CDR1 LGHDT, CDR2 YNNKEL (reference sequence). The CDR3 runs to 13 residues. The sample comprised PBMCs or T cells enriched from blood (not recorded which). The origin of this receptor is a woman aged 60 to 75 who had recovered from COVID-19. The V gene is TRBV3-1 (or the pseudogene TRBV3-2), the J gene TRBJ2-4; 7 nucleotides align to TRBD1. The CDR3 region is CASSRQGENIQYF. CDR3 nucleotides: TGTGCCAGCAGCCGGCAGGGGGAAAACATTCAGTACTTC.